Each of the 26 T cell receptor beta chains below was sequenced from the same sample in a study of CD8 T cells in Susac syndrome. Random-hexamer reverse transcription was applied to about 0.45 to 1 ug RNA. TCRdb processed the immunoSEQ multiplex PCR reads anew with MiXCR; each CDR3 protein has one entry. Here the sample spans around 170,000 distinct CDR3 sequences, just over 90% being singletons. Input material: CD4+ T cells from PBMCs. All receptors come from a human donor in good health.

The chain couples TRBV2 to TRBJ1-1; tentative D call: TRBD1 (5 bases). The germline V gene encodes CDR1 SNHLY and CDR2 FYNNEI. This CDR3 comprises 16 residues. The V and J ends lost 1 base and 6 bases respectively, with 18 bases between them. CDR3 residues: CASSEGFQGGRSEAFF. The CDR3, as DNA: TGTGCCAGCAGTGAAGGGTTTCAGGGAGGTCGCTCTGAAGCTTTCTTT.

Points on this clonotype: The junction does not match germline at one end; this may be a read error. V gene TRBV7-7 combines with J gene TRBJ2-5; 11 bases align to TRBD2. CDR3 length equals 16 residues. Germline-derived CDR1 and CDR2 are SSHAT and FNYEAQ (reference sequence). The CDR3 coding sequence is TGTGCTAGCAGCTCAAATAGCGGGAGGGCCAGGGAGACCCAGTACTTC. Residues: CASSSNSGRARETQYF.

This rearrangement joins TRBV4-1 to TRBJ2-2; D gene unclear. This CDR3 region has 12 residues. Germline-derived CDR1 and CDR2 are MGHRA and YSYEKL. Deletions cut 8 bases from V and 6 bases from J, with 10 bases between. The CDR3 nucleotides read TGCGCCAGCTGGAACTTCGCCGGGGAGCTGTTTTTT. Its protein product is CASWNFAGELFF.

The chain recombines TRBV30 with TRBJ2-7, with D perhaps matching TRBD1 (6 bases). Germline V gene lookup returns CDR1 GTSNPN and CDR2 SVGIG (reference sequence). CDR3 length equals 14 residues. The V end lost 0 bases, the J end lost 2 bases, and 11 bases lay between the germline ends. The CDR3 here is CAWSVLTGTYEQYF. CDR3 bases: TGTGCCTGGAGTGTACTGACAGGAACCTACGAGCAGTACTTC.

This clonotype was found once. The chain's CDR3 is CASSYRDAEAFF. DNA for the CDR3: TGTGCCAGCAGCTACAGGGACGCTGAAGCTTTCTTT. The chain couples TRBV7-9 to TRBJ1-1; a possible D gene is TRBD1 (6 bases). The germline V gene has CDR1 SEHNR and CDR2 FQNEAQ (reference sequence). Trimming shortened V by 4 bases and J by 6 bases, and 9 bases separated the two germline ends. This CDR3 is 12 amino acids long.

The gene calls are TRBV18 and TRBJ2-7; 11 bases are a match to TRBD1. V lost 3 bases and J lost 5; bases outside the gene matches: 3. The CDR3 loop spans 14 amino acids. CDR1 is KGHSH, CDR2 LQKENI, per germline. The CDR3 region is CASSPDRGLNEQYF. DNA for the CDR3: TGTGCCAGCTCACCGGACAGGGGGCTGAACGAGCAGTACTTC. Based on the CDR3 plus reference TRBV18 and TRBJ2-7, the full variable domain is NAGVMQNPRHLVRRRGQEARLRCSPMKGHSHVYWYRQLPEEGLKFMVYLQKENIIDESGMPKERFSAEFPKEGPSILRIQQVVRGDSAAYFCASSPDRGLNEQYFGPGTRLTVT.

This clonotype was seen a few times. This chain links TRBV25-1 with TRBJ2-7; D might be TRBD1 (6 bases). The V gene lost 7 bases and the J gene lost 7 bases, with 14 bases spanning the gap. The CDR3 contains 12 residues. Germline V gene sequence: CDR1 MGHDK, CDR2 SYGVNS. The CDR3 DNA reads as TGTGCCAGCAAGGACAGTGGTGGGGAGCAGTACTTC. Translation: CASKDSGGEQYF.

This clonotype was found once. The J gene is TRBJ2-3, the V gene TRBV6-2 or TRBV6-3; 12 positions agree with TRBD2. V shed 6 bases, J shed 7 bases, and the junction held 5 bases outside the gene matches. Germline lookup yields CDR1 MNHEY and CDR2 SVGEGT. The CDR3 spans 14 residues. The CDR3 protein is CASRRGLAGYTQYF. The CDR3 region has the DNA TGTGCCAGCAGGAGAGGACTAGCGGGGTATACGCAGTATTTT.

This chain joins TRBV7-2 and TRBJ1-2, with TRBD1 matching 7 bases. This CDR3 is 13 amino acids long. The germline CDR1 and CDR2 sequences are SGHTA and FQGNSA. The V and J ends lost 4 bases and 4 bases, in that order; junction bases with no gene match: 3. The CDR3 coding sequence is TGTGCCAGCAGCTGGGACAGACGCTATGGCTACACCTTC. It translates to CASSWDRRYGYTF.

The chain recombines TRBV20-1 with TRBJ1-1; D remains ambiguous. Germline assignment: CDR1 DFQATT and CDR2 SNEGSKA (reference sequence). The V and J ends lost 4 bases and 0 bases respectively, with 9 bases between them. The CDR3 totals 13 residues. CDR3 nucleotide sequence: TGCAGTGCTACCGTGACTCTGAACACTGAAGCTTTCTTT. The encoded protein is CSATVTLNTEAFF.

J is TRBJ2-1 and V is TRBV10-3; either TRBD1 or TRBD2 may supply D (5 bases each). Germline V gene lookup returns CDR1 ENHRY and CDR2 SYGVKD. Trimming took 4 bases from V and 7 from J, leaving 17 bases between them. The CDR3 covers 15 residues. The CDR3 DNA is TGTGCCATCAGTGGGGACCCCCGCATGATGAATGAGCAGTTCTTC. As protein: CAISGDPRMMNEQFF.

This clonotype was recorded once. The V and J genes are TRBV7-9 and TRBJ2-7; 7 bases are shared with TRBD1. This CDR3 is 15 amino acids long. The ends lost 1 base at V and 0 bases at J; junction bases unmatched: 3. Germline CDR1 reads SEHNR; CDR2 reads FQNEAQ (reference sequence). CDR3 region: CASSLVWDSSYEQYF. The CDR3 region has the DNA TGTGCCAGCAGCTTAGTTTGGGACAGCTCCTACGAGCAGTACTTC.

The chain joins TRBV29-1 to TRBJ1-1; D is unresolved. The CDR3 extends over 14 amino acids. V lost 6 bases and J lost 0, with 14 bases in between. CDR1 SQVTM and CDR2 ANQGSEA come from the germline V gene. The CDR3 nucleotides are TGCAGCGTCGCCCGATTAGGACTGAACACTGAAGCTTTCTTT. This encodes CSVARLGLNTEAFF.

This rearrangement joins TRBV5-1 to TRBJ1-4, with a tentative D call TRBD1 (5 bases). V was trimmed by 1 base and J by 6 bases, leaving 13 bases between them. CDR1 is SGHRS, CDR2 YFSETQ, per germline. The CDR3 consists of 15 residues. CDR3 sequence reads: CASSLQGGSDEKLFF. DNA of the CDR3: TGCGCCAGCAGCTTGCAGGGAGGGTCGGATGAAAAACTGTTTTTT.

J is TRBJ1-6 and V is TRBV12-3 or TRBV12-4; tentative D call: TRBD1 (5 bases). V was pared by 6 bases and J by 7 bases, with 19 bases between. CDR3 length equals 16 residues. CDR3 nucleotide sequence: TGTGCCAGCAGGCGGATTGCGGGGCAACGAAATTCACCCCTCCACTTT. Translated, it gives CASRRIAGQRNSPLHF.

This clonotype was detected only once. The chain couples TRBV6-2 or TRBV6-3 to TRBJ2-1, with 11 bases lining up with TRBD2. The CDR3 length is 18 residues. Per the germline V gene, CDR1 is MNHEY and CDR2 is SVGEGT. V lost 7 bases, J lost 0 bases, and 11 bases stayed unmatched. CDR3 region: CASISLAGGQSSYNEQFF. CDR3 nucleotide sequence: TGTGCCAGCATCTCCCTAGCGGGGGGCCAGAGCTCCTACAATGAGCAGTTCTTC.

The CDR3 sequence: CASKNRAGGSYNEQFF. The DNA for the CDR3 is TGTGCCAGCAAGAACAGGGCGGGAGGCTCCTACAATGAGCAGTTCTTC. The chain carries TRBV2 and TRBJ2-1, with 8 bases fitting TRBD2. Trimming at V came to 7 bases and at J to 0 bases, leaving 8 bases not matched to a gene. The germline V gene has CDR1 SNHLY and CDR2 FYNNEI. This CDR3 has 16 amino acids.

This sequence joins TRBV28 and TRBJ2-3; 9 nucleotides agree with TRBD2. The CDR3 runs 17 residues. Germline-derived CDR1 and CDR2 are MDHEN and SYDVKM. With V trimmed by 4 bases and J by 5 bases, 13 bases remained unmatched. This CDR3 is CASSSPGLAREGDTQYF. The CDR3 nucleotides are TGTGCCAGCAGTTCCCCGGGACTAGCCCGAGAGGGAGATACGCAGTATTTT.

The chain joins TRBV5-1 to TRBJ2-1; D is unresolved. The length of the CDR3 is 18 residues. The germline CDR1 and CDR2 sequences are SGHRS and YFSETQ. Trimming removed 0 bases from V and 2 bases from J, with 18 bases in between. In DNA, the CDR3 is TGCGCCAGCAGCTTGGAGTCTCCTTTACCGCCTCCCTACAATGAGCAGTTCTTC. Translation gives CASSLESPLPPPYNEQFF.

This clonotype has only a few counts. The chain is built from TRBV7-9 and TRBJ2-1; D tentatively fits TRBD1 or TRBD2 (5 bases each). From germline, CDR1 is SEHNR and CDR2 FQNEAQ (reference sequence). This CDR3 spans 16 amino acids. Trimming took 5 bases from V and 0 from J, leaving 14 bases between them. CDR3 nucleotides: TGTGCCAGCAGCCCGGGGCGAATCTTCTCCTACAATGAGCAGTTCTTC. This translates into CASSPGRIFSYNEQFF.

V is TRBV20-1 and J is TRBJ2-1; D is unresolved. The CDR3 runs to 11 residues. Germline values: CDR1 DFQATT, CDR2 SNEGSKA (reference sequence). The ends were cut back, 5 bases at V and 8 bases at J, with 10 bases in the middle. The CDR3 protein is CSADPAHEQFF. CDR3 DNA sequence: TGCAGTGCTGACCCCGCCCATGAGCAGTTCTTC.

This clonotype was counted only a few times. The V gene is TRBV3-1, the J gene TRBJ1-1, with 8 nucleotides matching TRBD1. Germline V lookup: CDR1 LGHDT, CDR2 YNNKEL (reference sequence). With V trimmed by 3 bases and J by 5 bases, 5 bases remained unmatched. The CDR3 contains 14 residues. CDR3 region: CASSQQGAGTEAFF. For the CDR3, the DNA is TGTGCCAGCAGCCAGCAGGGGGCCGGGACTGAAGCTTTCTTT.

V is TRBV18 and J is TRBJ1-2; D possibly corresponds to TRBD1 (5 bases). This CDR3 region has 15 residues. With 1 base removed from V and 6 bases from J, the gap between germline ends came to 15 bases. CDR1 and CDR2 (germline): KGHSH, LQKENI. The CDR3 spells CASSPRQGGVDGYTF. The CDR3 DNA sequence: TGTGCCAGCTCACCACGGCAGGGAGGAGTTGATGGCTACACCTTC.

The chain carries TRBV30 and TRBJ1-1, with a possible D match to TRBD1 (5 bases). This CDR3 is 12 amino acids long. The V and J ends lost 0 bases and 7 bases respectively, with 9 bases between them. Germline lookup yields CDR1 GTSNPN and CDR2 SVGIG (reference sequence). CDR3 sequence: CAWSVRGNEAFF. CDR3 nucleotides: TGTGCCTGGAGTGTACGGGGCAATGAAGCTTTCTTT.

This chain joins TRBV6-5 and TRBJ2-7, with a weak D call TRBD2 (5 bases). Germline-derived CDR1 and CDR2 are MNHEY and SVGAGI. CDR3 size: 13 residues. V was trimmed by 2 bases and J by 4 bases, leaving 9 bases between them. The CDR3 sequence: CASSYRELYEQYF. The CDR3 region has the DNA TGTGCCAGCAGTTACAGGGAGCTATACGAGCAGTACTTC.

DNA for the CDR3: TGCGCCAGCAGCGGGGGAGGGATCCCGAGCACAGATACGCAGTATTTT. Amino acids: CASSGGGIPSTDTQYF. This chain connects TRBV5-1 to TRBJ2-3, with TRBD2 matching over 7 bases. V trimming: 4 bases; J trimming: 0 bases; junction bases outside the gene matches: 8. Germline CDR1 reads SGHRS; CDR2 reads YFSETQ. The CDR3 has 16 amino acids.